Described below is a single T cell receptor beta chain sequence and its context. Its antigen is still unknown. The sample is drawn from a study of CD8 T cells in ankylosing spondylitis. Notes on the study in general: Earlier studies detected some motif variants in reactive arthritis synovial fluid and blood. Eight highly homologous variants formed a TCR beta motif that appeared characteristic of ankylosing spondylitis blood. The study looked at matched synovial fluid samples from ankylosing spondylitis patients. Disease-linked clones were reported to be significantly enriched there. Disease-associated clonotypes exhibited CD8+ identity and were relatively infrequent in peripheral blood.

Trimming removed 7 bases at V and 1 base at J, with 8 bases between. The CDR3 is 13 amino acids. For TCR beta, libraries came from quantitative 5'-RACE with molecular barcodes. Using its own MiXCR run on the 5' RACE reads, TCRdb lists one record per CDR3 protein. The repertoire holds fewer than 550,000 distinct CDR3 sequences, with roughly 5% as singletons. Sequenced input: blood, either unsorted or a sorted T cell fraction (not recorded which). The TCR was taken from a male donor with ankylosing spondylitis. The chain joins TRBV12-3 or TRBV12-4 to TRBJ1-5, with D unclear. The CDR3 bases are TGTGCCAGCACCTCAAGGAGCAATCAGCCCCAGCATTTT. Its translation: CASTSRSNQPQHF.